This T cell receptor (beta chain) was recorded in a study of blood T cell repertoires in COVID-19. V shed 5 bases, J shed 0 bases, and the junction held 2 bases outside the gene matches. The germline V gene encodes CDR1 MNHEY and CDR2 SMNVEV (reference sequence). This CDR3 has 16 residues. Profiling relied on immunoSEQ multiplex PCR, and the TCRdb table lists in-frame clones only, not all of them. The repertoire holds around 65,000 clones, with roughly three quarters as singletons. This clone has just a few counts. The rearrangement joins TRBV27 to TRBJ2-1; 12 nucleotides match TRBD2. This TCR came from a man older than 75 with acute or convalescent COVID-19. The sequencing input was peripheral blood. CDR3 sequence: CASSPGLAGSYNEQFF. The CDR3 DNA sequence: TGTGCCAGCAGTCCGGGACTAGCGGGCTCCTACAATGAGCAGTTCTTC.